This TCR beta chain stems from a study of T cell repertoires in cytomegalovirus infection. Study details: TCR beta signatures that were public indicated CMV infection and matching HLA type.

Broader study findings: Pooled public TCR beta family frequency picked out CMV carriers with the relevant HLA. HLA-C-restricted CMV-specific TCR beta clonotypes prevailed in the ex vivo response.

There are many counts of this clonotype. Its antigen is unidentified. One entry per CDR3 protein results from TCRdb running MiXCR on the reads. The sample shows approximately 240,000 distinct CDR3 sequences, approximately 13% of them seen only once. Germline CDR1 is SGHTA and CDR2 is FQGNSA. The CDR3 is made up of 13 amino acids. Deletions cut 6 bases from V and 4 bases from J, with 12 bases between. Material for sequencing was PBMCs. This TCR came from a human donor in good health (CMV status not recorded). Some clones in this sample may be carry-over from other donors' samples. The chain joins TRBV7-2 to TRBJ1-2; D is possibly TRBD1 (5 bases). The CDR3 loop reads CASRDDSLYGYTF. CDR3 nucleotide sequence: TGTGCCAGCAGAGACGACAGTCTCTATGGCTACACCTTC.